The 6 T cell receptor beta chains below were found in one sample sequenced in a study of cytomegalovirus exposure and HLA in healthy donors. Primers: 60 Vbeta forward and 13 Jbeta reverse. The data were produced by immunoSEQ multiplex PCR, yet TCRdb's version contains in-frame clones alone and is incomplete. The sample holds approximately 100,000 clones; roughly 85% are singletons and the top ten take more than 3%. Sequencing input: PBMCs. The receptors were sampled from a woman aged 40-49 years in good health and CMV-seronegative.

The rearrangement links TRBV12-5 to TRBJ1-2; TRBD1 aligns across 7 bases. V shed 0 bases, J shed 4 bases, and the junction held 8 bases outside the gene matches. Germline V CDR1 and CDR2: LGHNT, FRNRAP. The CDR3 is made up of 16 amino acids. CDR3 protein: CASGLVLGRGSYGYTF. For the CDR3, the DNA is TGTGCTAGTGGTTTGGTACTAGGCAGGGGGTCCTATGGCTACACCTTC. The whole variable domain, remainder taken from reference TRBV12-5 and TRBJ1-2, is DARVTQTPRHKVTEMGQEVTMRCQPILGHNTVFWYRQTMMQGLELLAYFRNRAPLDDSGMPKDRFSAEMPDATLATLKIQPSEPRDSAVYFCASGLVLGRGSYGYTFGSGTRLTVV.

J is TRBJ2-3 and V is TRBV2; 11 bases match TRBD2. The CDR3 sequence is 14 residues long. The V gene end was trimmed by 6 bases and the J gene end by 4 bases; junction bases not matched to a gene: 3. Germline lookup yields CDR1 SNHLY and CDR2 FYNNEI. For the CDR3, the DNA is TGTGCCAGCAGATATAGCGGGGGGGCAGATACGCAGTATTTT. Protein: CASRYSGGADTQYF.

This clone has a single count. The rearrangement links TRBV30 to TRBJ2-7; TRBD2 matches 8 bases. The trim removed 1 base at V and 1 base at J, leaving 6 bases unmatched. Germline loops: CDR1 GTSNPN, CDR2 SVGIG (reference sequence). This CDR3 contains 15 residues. CDR3 residues: CAWSEGLAASYEQYF. CDR3 sequence (DNA): TGTGCCTGGAGTGAAGGACTAGCAGCGTCCTACGAGCAGTACTTC.

In DNA form, the CDR3 reads TGTGCCAGCACCCGAACCGGGGGCTACGAGCAGTACTTC. This codes for CASTRTGGYEQYF. The chain is built from TRBV7-2 and TRBJ2-7; a weak D match, TRBD2 (6 bases). Trimming stripped 7 bases from V and 3 bases from J, with 13 bases between. This CDR3 has 13 amino acids. Per germline, CDR1 SGHTA and CDR2 FQGNSA.

On this clone itself: Sequence at one end of the junction differs from germline and may be a read error. The CDR3 DNA reads as TGTGCCAGCGGGGAGGGGGGCACAGATGCGCAGTATTTT. This gives the protein CASGEGGTDAQYF. This chain joins TRBV6-1 and TRBJ2-3; weak D call: TRBD2 (7 bases). In germline, CDR1 is MNHNS, CDR2 SASEGT. The CDR3 is 13 amino acids.

In DNA form, the CDR3 reads TGTGCCAGTACACCCAGCGGAGGAGCGAACTATGGCTACACCTTC. Translation gives CASTPSGGANYGYTF. This sequence joins TRBV19 and TRBJ1-2, with D unresolved. Per germline, CDR1 LNHDA and CDR2 SQIVND (reference sequence). V lost 7 bases and J 2 bases, leaving 17 bases between the germline ends. The CDR3 runs 15 residues.